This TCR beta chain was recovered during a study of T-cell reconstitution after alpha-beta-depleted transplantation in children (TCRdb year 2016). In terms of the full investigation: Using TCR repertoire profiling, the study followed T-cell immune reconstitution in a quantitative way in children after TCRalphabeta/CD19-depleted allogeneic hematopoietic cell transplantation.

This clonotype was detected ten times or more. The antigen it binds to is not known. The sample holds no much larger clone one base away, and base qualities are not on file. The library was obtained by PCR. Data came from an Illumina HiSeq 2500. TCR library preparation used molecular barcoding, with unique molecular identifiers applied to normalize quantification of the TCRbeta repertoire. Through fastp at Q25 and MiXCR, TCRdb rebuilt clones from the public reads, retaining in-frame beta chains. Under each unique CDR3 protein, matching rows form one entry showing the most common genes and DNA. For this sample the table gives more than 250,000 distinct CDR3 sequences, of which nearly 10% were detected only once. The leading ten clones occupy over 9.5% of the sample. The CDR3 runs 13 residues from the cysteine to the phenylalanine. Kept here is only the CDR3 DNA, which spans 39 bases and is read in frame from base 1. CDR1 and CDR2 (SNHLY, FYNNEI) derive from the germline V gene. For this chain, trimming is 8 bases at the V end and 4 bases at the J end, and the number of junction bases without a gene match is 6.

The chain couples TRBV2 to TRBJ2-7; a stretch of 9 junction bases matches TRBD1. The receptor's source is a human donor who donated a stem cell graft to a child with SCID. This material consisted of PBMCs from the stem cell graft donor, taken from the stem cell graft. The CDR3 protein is CASSQGAGYEQYF. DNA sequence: TGTGCCAGCTCACAGGGGGCGGGTTACGAGCAGTACTTC.